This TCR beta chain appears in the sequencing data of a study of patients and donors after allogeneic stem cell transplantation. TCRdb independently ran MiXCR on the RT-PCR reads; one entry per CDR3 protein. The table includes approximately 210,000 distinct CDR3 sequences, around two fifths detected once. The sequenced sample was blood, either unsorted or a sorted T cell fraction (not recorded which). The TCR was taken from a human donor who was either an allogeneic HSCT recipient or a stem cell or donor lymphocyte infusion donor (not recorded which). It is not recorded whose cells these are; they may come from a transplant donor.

CDR3 region: CASSLGTGGRDGYTF. Here the CDR3 DNA reads TGTGCCAGCAGCTTAGGTACAGGTGGACGGGATGGCTACACCTTC. The rearrangement uses TRBV7-9 and TRBJ1-2, with a weak D call TRBD1 (5 bases). The CDR3 has 15 residues. Germline V lookup: CDR1 SEHNR, CDR2 FQNEAQ (reference sequence). Deletions cut 1 base from V and 6 bases from J, with 15 bases between.